This TCR beta chain was profiled in a study of cytomegalovirus exposure and HLA in healthy donors (dated by TCRdb to 2017 to 2019). For the wider study: According to a later analysis, the roughly 120 validation repertoires were produced on the same platform as the roughly 720 repertoires of the first cohort. The study aimed to test whether cataloging public T cell receptors could reveal signatures of past pathogen exposure. In addition to the first cohort of 666 subjects, a separate validation cohort of under 150 different subjects was used. To predict cytomegalovirus infection status, the study brought together high-throughput TCR immunosequencing, statistical association of individual TCRs with disease status, and machine learning. What the study reported, not specific to this receptor: All 120 repertoires were used to score co-occurrence in the validation cohort in a later analysis, because that analysis had no HLA typing for the cohort. A later analysis found that TCRs clustered in the first cohort also tended to co-occur in the 130 or so validation repertoires, with 94% of cluster scores above 0. Cytomegalovirus status was reported to be diagnosed by the classifier with high specificity and sensitivity in both the original and validation cohorts. The authors suggested that the approach could potentially be extended to other disease states and immunological phenotypes. In vitro tests confirmed that three of the cytomegalovirus-associated TCR beta chains recognize cytomegalovirus antigens. The study gave a list of some 150 TCR beta chains associated with cytomegalovirus. Most TCR sequences were seen in very few donors, while some public TCRs were found in many individuals.

On this clone: What antigen it recognizes has not been identified. No clone much larger than this one lies a single base away; base qualities are absent.

Receptor amplification or capture employed the immunoSEQ multiplex PCR assay. As for the authors' bioinformatics: A statistical classification framework was built to diagnose cytomegalovirus status from the catalog of TCR beta chain sequences. TCRdb limited this immuneACCESS table to in-frame rearrangements with V and J called. A share of clones is missing; checked studies link under half to unresolved V genes, and the rest is unexplained. V, J and clone size reflect that table, while D and trimming were determined from the DNA. The sample has roughly 120,000 clones on record, more than 75% of them singletons. The biggest ten clones account for 4% to 6% of the sample. Per the germline V gene, SNHLY is the CDR1 and FYNNEI is the CDR2. V and J are truncated by 3 bases and 0 bases respectively, leaving an intervening sequence of 9 bases. The CDR3 runs 15 amino acids, cysteine and phenylalanine included. Only the CDR3 part of the read is kept: 45 bases, read in frame from the first base.

Separate from the approximately 700-subject first cohort, the validation cohort of 90 to 150 subjects was the group to which the donors belonged. The V gene is TRBV2 and the J gene is TRBJ2-1, with the D gene uncertain. The sequencing sample was made of PBMCs. This sequence was found in a man in his late teens or twenties in good health and CMV-seronegative. The CDR3 region has the sequence CASSEGRSSYNEQFF. The nucleotide sequence reads TGTGCCAGCAGTGAGGGCCGCAGCTCCTACAATGAGCAGTTCTTC.